This T cell receptor beta chain was found in a study of blood T cell repertoires in COVID-19. About the research overall: PBMCs, B-cell-depleted T cells, or T cells were the source of the cDNA or gDNA that made up the material.

As handled by the study authors: Amplification from reference gene primers served as the basis for estimated nucleated cell counts. Profiling relied on immunoSEQ multiplex PCR, and the TCRdb table lists in-frame clones only, not all of them. The V and J calls and clone size are taken from that table; D and trimming were inferred from the DNA. Here the sample spans about 190,000 clones, about 77% being singletons. V lost 0 bases, J lost 4 bases, and 12 bases lay in between. The CDR3 length is 15 residues. Germline CDR1 is MNHEY and CDR2 is SVGAGI. The chain has TRBV6-5 and TRBJ2-5; TRBD2 is a possible D gene (5 bases). The sequencing input was peripheral blood. The sequence was collected from an elderly woman with active or convalescent COVID-19. The chain's CDR3 is CASSYSARGRETQYF. The CDR3 DNA reads TGTGCCAGCAGTTACTCGGCTAGAGGGCGAGAGACCCAGTACTTC.